This T cell receptor (beta chain) was sequenced for a study of blood T cell repertoires in COVID-19. Study details: Samples came from the United States, Italy and Spain, spanning acute and convalescent COVID-19. The cDNA or gDNA used as material had been derived from T cells, B-cell-depleted T cells, or PBMCs.

The CDR3 runs to 13 residues. The V gene lost 0 bases and the J gene lost 7 bases, with 12 bases spanning the gap. CDR1 and CDR2 from the germline V gene are GTSNPN and SVGIG (reference sequence). In the authors' methods: Amplification of reference gene primers provided the estimated nucleated cell counts. This table comes from immunoSEQ multiplex PCR, and its TCRdb copy is limited to in-frame clones, with some not included. That table is the source of V, J and clone size, and D and trimming were worked out from the DNA. Counted here are 95,000 to 150,000 clones, 79% occurring once; the ten biggest clones make up about 40%.

This TCR came from a man in his forties or fifties with active or convalescent COVID-19. The sequenced sample was peripheral blood. This sequence joins TRBV30 and TRBJ1-2; D uncertain. CDR3 nucleotides: TGTGCCTGGAGTGTATCGGCGGTCTCTGGCTACACCTTC. Translating it yields CAWSVSAVSGYTF.